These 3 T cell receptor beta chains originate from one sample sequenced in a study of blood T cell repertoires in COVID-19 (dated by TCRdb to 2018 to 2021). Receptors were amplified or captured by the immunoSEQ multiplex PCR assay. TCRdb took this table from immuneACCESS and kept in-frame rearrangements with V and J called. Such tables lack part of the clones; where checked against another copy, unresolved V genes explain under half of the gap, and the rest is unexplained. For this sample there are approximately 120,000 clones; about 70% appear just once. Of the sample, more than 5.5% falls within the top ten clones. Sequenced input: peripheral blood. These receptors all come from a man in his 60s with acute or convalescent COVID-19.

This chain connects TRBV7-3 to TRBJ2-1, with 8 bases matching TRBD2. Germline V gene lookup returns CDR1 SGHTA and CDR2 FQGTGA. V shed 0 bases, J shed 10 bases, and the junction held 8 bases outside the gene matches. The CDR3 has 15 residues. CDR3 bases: TGTGCCAGCAGCTTAACGAACGGGAGGGCCGGAGAGCAGTTCTTC. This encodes CASSLTNGRAGEQFF.

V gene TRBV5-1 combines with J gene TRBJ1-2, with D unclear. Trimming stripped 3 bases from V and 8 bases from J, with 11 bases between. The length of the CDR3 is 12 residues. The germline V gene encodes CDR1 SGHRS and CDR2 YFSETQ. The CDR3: CASSSPGRGYTF. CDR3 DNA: TGCGCCAGCAGCTCCCCCGGTAGAGGCTACACCTTC. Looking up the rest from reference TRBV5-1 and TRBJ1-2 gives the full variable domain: KAGVTQTPRYLIKTRGQQVTLSCSPISGHRSVSWYQQTPGQGLQFLFEYFSETQRNKGNFPGRFSGRQFSNSRSEMNVSTLELGDSALYLCASSSPGRGYTFGSGTRLTVV.

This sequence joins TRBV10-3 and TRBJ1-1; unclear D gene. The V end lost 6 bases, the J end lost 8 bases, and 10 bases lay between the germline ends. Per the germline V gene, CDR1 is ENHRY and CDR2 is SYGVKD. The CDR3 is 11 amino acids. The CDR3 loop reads CAIRAGSEAFF. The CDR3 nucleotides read TGTGCCATCAGAGCGGGGTCGGAAGCTTTCTTT.